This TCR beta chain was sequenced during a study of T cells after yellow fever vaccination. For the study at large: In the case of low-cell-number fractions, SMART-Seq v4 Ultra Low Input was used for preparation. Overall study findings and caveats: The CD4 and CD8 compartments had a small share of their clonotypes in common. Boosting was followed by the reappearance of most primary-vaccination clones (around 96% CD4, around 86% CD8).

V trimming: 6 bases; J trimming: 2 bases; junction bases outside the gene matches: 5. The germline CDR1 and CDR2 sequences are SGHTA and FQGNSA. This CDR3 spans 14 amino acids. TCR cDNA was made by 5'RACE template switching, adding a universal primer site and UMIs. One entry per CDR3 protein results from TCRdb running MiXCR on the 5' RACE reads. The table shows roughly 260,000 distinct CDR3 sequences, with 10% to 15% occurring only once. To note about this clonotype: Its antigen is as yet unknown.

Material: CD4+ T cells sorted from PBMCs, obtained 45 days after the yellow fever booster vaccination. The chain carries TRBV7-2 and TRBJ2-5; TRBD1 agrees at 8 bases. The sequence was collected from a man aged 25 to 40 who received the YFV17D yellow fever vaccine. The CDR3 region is CASRTTGGQETQYF. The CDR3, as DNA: TGTGCCAGCAGAACAACAGGGGGTCAAGAGACCCAGTACTTC.